The 8 T cell receptor beta chains given below trace back to one sample, sequenced in a study of human T cells and chemical hapten exposure. TCRdb fed the RACE reads into MiXCR, producing one record per CDR3 protein. The sample gives approximately 350,000 distinct CDR3 sequences, roughly 6.3% of which show up once; about 5.6% is in the top ten. Time point given: patch test 2, 6 weeks after DPC sensitization. The treatment: therapeutic diphenylcyclopropenone sensitization with weekly scalp DPC. This material consisted of whole blood, taken in connection with sensitization to the hapten diphenylcyclopropenone (DPC). The receptors were gathered from a woman younger than 35 with alopecia areata. Some clones in this sample may be carry-over from other donors' samples.

The table lists this clonotype with many counts. The chain recombines TRBV13 with TRBJ1-1; D unclear. Germline V lookup: CDR1 PRHDT, CDR2 FYEKMQ (reference sequence). This CDR3 comprises 12 residues. Deletions cut 6 bases from V and 10 bases from J, with 15 bases between. The CDR3 nucleotides read TGTGCCAGCAGTCTTACGGGGTTGCGAGCTTTCTTT. Amino acid sequence: CASSLTGLRAFF. Complete variable domain (other parts from reference TRBV13 and TRBJ1-1): AAGVIQSPRHLIKEKRETATLKCYPIPRHDTVYWYQQGPGQDPQFLISFYEKMQSDKGSIPDRFSAQQFSDYHSELNMSSLELGDSALYFCASSLTGLRAFFGQGTRLTVV.

This clonotype was recorded a few times. The V call is TRBV18, the J call TRBJ1-1; the D gene is possibly TRBD1 (5 bases). The CDR3 consists of 14 residues. The germline V and J ends were trimmed by 5 bases and 4 bases, with 14 bases remaining between them. Germline V gene data show CDR1 as KGHSH and CDR2 as LQKENI. The CDR3 reads CASSGRAWGTEAFF. CDR3 bases: TGTGCCAGCTCAGGCAGGGCTTGGGGCACTGAAGCTTTCTTT.

The chain combines TRBV28 with TRBJ2-6, with D perhaps matching TRBD2 (5 bases). There are 18 residues in the CDR3. Germline V lookup: CDR1 MDHEN, CDR2 SYDVKM. V was shortened by 4 bases and J by 5 bases, with 21 bases between the two germline ends. The DNA of the CDR3 is TGTGCCAGCAGTTATGCGGGCCCTTTACGTGGACGGGCCAACGTCCTGACTTTC. Translation: CASSYAGPLRGRANVLTF.

This chain uses TRBV6-1 with TRBJ1-1; 9 bases are a match to TRBD1. Germline loops: CDR1 MNHNS, CDR2 SASEGT. The CDR3 consists of 10 residues. With V trimmed by 6 bases and J by 10 bases, 0 bases remained unmatched. The CDR3, as DNA: TGTGCCAGCAGGACAGGGGGAGCTTTCTTT. It codes for CASRTGGAFF.

The chain recombines TRBV7-2 with TRBJ2-3; weak D call: TRBD2 (5 bases). CDR3 length equals 15 residues. Trimming stripped 1 base from V and 0 bases from J, with 8 bases between. From germline, CDR1 is SGHTA and CDR2 FQGNSA. For the CDR3, the DNA is TGTGCCAGCAGCTTAGGGCGGGTCAGCACAGATACGCAGTATTTT. Translation gives CASSLGRVSTDTQYF.

This clonotype was detected only a few times. J is TRBJ1-1 and V is TRBV6-2 or TRBV6-3; D possibly corresponds to TRBD1 (5 bases). The CDR3 spans 13 residues. The V gene's germline CDR1 is MNHEY and CDR2 SVGEGT. Trimming shortened V by 7 bases and J by 4 bases, and 13 bases separated the two germline ends. CDR3 in DNA: TGTGCCAGCATCAACGTTGGGGGCACTGAAGCTTTCTTT. Its translation is CASINVGGTEAFF.

This CDR3 reads CATSDWTVGYEQYF. In nucleotides, the CDR3 is TGTGCCACCAGTGATTGGACAGTAGGCTACGAGCAGTACTTC. V usage is TRBV24-1 and J usage is TRBJ2-7; tentative D call: TRBD1 (6 bases). The germline V gene has CDR1 KGHDR and CDR2 SFDVKD. This CDR3 region has 14 residues. Between the trimmed V and J ends, which lost 2 bases and 3 bases, there was a span of 10 bases.

The rearrangement links TRBV12-5 to TRBJ1-3, with D uncertain. The CDR3 has 12 residues. Germline CDR1 is LGHNT and CDR2 is FRNRAP. Trimming removed 5 bases from V and 14 bases from J, with 16 bases in between. The CDR3 reads CASGNPRTGLYF. CDR3 nucleotide sequence: TGTGCTAGTGGTAACCCGCGGACGGGGTTATATTTT.